A single sample gave rise to the 21 T cell receptor beta chains below, sequenced in a study of OX40 agonist ivuxolimab in advanced cancers. The protocol was immunoSEQ multiplex PCR, while the TCRdb copy is restricted to in-frame clones and leaves out a portion. The repertoire has more than 80,000 clones, under 90% of them found once; the top ten carry less than 2%. The specimen comprised CD4+ or CD8+ T cells sorted from blood, sampled in a trial of the OX40 agonist ivuxolimab. The source of these receptors is an adult with an advanced solid tumor such as melanoma, head and neck, liver or kidney cancer.

This clone was seen a handful of times. The V call is TRBV27, the J call TRBJ2-7; 9 nucleotides line up with TRBD2. Trimming at V came to 0 bases and at J to 4 bases, leaving 7 bases not matched to a gene. This CDR3 is built from 16 residues. The germline gives CDR1 MNHEY, CDR2 SMNVEV (reference sequence). CDR3 region: CASSLSYASGVYEQYF. The CDR3 DNA is TGTGCCAGCAGTTTATCTTATGCTAGCGGGGTGTACGAGCAGTACTTC.

The chain links TRBV7-9 to TRBJ1-5, with no clear D. CDR1 is SEHNR and CDR2 is FQNEAQ in the germline V gene (reference sequence). Trimming stripped 5 bases from V and 3 bases from J, with 5 bases between. This CDR3 is 12 amino acids long. The CDR3 region has the DNA TGTGCCAGCAGCCGCGACAATCAGCCCCAGCATTTT. It yields the protein CASSRDNQPQHF.

The chain has TRBV7-9 and TRBJ1-3; TRBD1 might be the D (5 bases). Trimming left V 5 bases short and J 1 base short, with 9 bases between. This CDR3 spans 14 amino acids. Per the germline V gene, CDR1 is SEHNR and CDR2 is FQNEAQ (reference sequence). CDR3 amino acids: CASSQGTSGNTIYF. In DNA, the CDR3 is TGTGCCAGCAGCCAAGGGACTTCTGGAAACACCATATATTTT.

The genes are TRBV6-5 and TRBJ2-1, with 11 bases matching TRBD2. Trimming removed 0 bases from V and 7 bases from J; junction bases left unmatched: 5. The CDR3 has 16 amino acids. CDR1 is MNHEY and CDR2 is SVGAGI in the germline V gene. The CDR3 loop reads CASSYSILAGGNEQFF. The CDR3 DNA follows: TGTGCCAGCAGTTACTCGATCCTAGCGGGAGGTAATGAGCAGTTCTTC.

This clone was observed a single time. The chain employs TRBV5-1 and TRBJ2-2; D gene uncertain. From germline, CDR1 is SGHRS and CDR2 YFSETQ. V gave up 6 bases and J gave up 7 bases, with 10 bases separating them. This CDR3 has 12 amino acids. The CDR3 region is CASITPDGELFF. Written as DNA, the CDR3 is TGCGCCAGCATCACCCCGGACGGGGAGCTGTTTTTT.

This clone has a single count. The J gene is TRBJ1-2, the V gene TRBV30; D uncertain. Trimming took off 1 base at V and 4 bases at J, with 10 bases between the two ends. The CDR3 has 13 amino acids. Germline V gene data show CDR1 as GTSNPN and CDR2 as SVGIG (reference sequence). CDR3 residues: CAWSEQTPYGYTF. The CDR3 coding sequence is TGTGCCTGGAGTGAACAGACCCCCTATGGCTACACCTTC.

As DNA, the CDR3 is TGTGCCAGCAGTTTAACAGAGACGACGGGCGAGCAGTACTTC. It specifies CASSLTETTGEQYF. V gene TRBV27 combines with J gene TRBJ2-7; D is unresolved. This CDR3 contains 14 residues. Per germline, CDR1 MNHEY and CDR2 SMNVEV (reference sequence). Trimming took off 2 bases at V and 6 bases at J, with 14 bases between the two ends.

This clone appeared a single time. The sample carries other DNA sequences with the same CDR3. The chain employs TRBV11-2 and TRBJ2-1, with D possibly being TRBD2 (5 bases). The CDR3 runs 15 residues. The V end lost 3 bases, the J end lost 4 bases, and 13 bases lay between the germline ends. Germline CDR1 is SGHAT and CDR2 is FQNNGV. The CDR3 spells CASSLVGGGYNEQFF. The CDR3 region has the DNA TGTGCCAGCAGCTTGGTGGGTGGAGGTTACAATGAGCAGTTCTTC.

The chain uses TRBV6-1 and TRBJ1-1, with no clear D. There are 14 residues in the CDR3. CDR1 is MNHNS and CDR2 is SASEGT in the germline V gene. V was trimmed by 7 bases and J by 5 bases, leaving 17 bases between them. The DNA of the CDR3 is TGTGCCAGCACCCACGGCAGCCTGAGGACTGAAGCTTTCTTT. Protein sequence: CASTHGSLRTEAFF.

This clone appeared a single time. The chain uses TRBV18 and TRBJ2-5; maybe TRBD1 (6 bases). Germline loops: CDR1 KGHSH, CDR2 LQKENI. V was cut by 4 bases and J by 4 bases, with 16 bases left in between. The CDR3 contains 15 residues. CDR3 bases: TGTGCCAGCTCACGCGCTCAGTGGGGGCTAGAGACCCAGTACTTC. Its translation is CASSRAQWGLETQYF.

This clone was seen only once. This rearrangement joins TRBV7-9 to TRBJ2-2, with D uncertain. The CDR3 covers 14 residues. Trimming removed 1 base at V and 3 bases at J, with 6 bases between. Germline-derived CDR1 and CDR2 are SEHNR and FQNEAQ (reference sequence). The CDR3 sequence is CASSLVADTGELFF. The CDR3 bases are TGTGCCAGCAGCTTAGTGGCAGACACCGGGGAGCTGTTTTTT.

The chain has TRBV27 and TRBJ1-2; 9 nucleotides line up with TRBD1. The CDR3 has 14 amino acids. The V and J ends lost 8 bases and 6 bases, in that order; junction bases with no gene match: 10. The germline gives CDR1 MNHEY, CDR2 SMNVEV (reference sequence). The CDR3 DNA follows: TGTGCCAGCCTACTCCGACAGGGGGTTGATGGCTACACCTTC. Amino acids: CASLLRQGVDGYTF.

The chain links TRBV18 to TRBJ1-2; 7 positions match TRBD1. V was clipped by 10 bases and J by 7 bases; unmatched bases: 9. The CDR3 is 12 residues long. Germline CDR1 is KGHSH and CDR2 is LQKENI. CDR3: CATRQGMGGYTF. The CDR3 DNA is TGTGCCACACGACAGGGTATGGGTGGCTACACCTTC.

The chain links TRBV5-6 to TRBJ2-1; 11 nucleotides match TRBD2. Germline V gene data show CDR1 as SGHDT and CDR2 as YYEEEE. V lost 4 bases and J lost 4; bases outside the gene matches: 16. This CDR3 contains 19 residues. The CDR3 bases are TGTGCCAGCAGCAAAATGGGAGGGCTAGCGGGAGGTTCTTACAATGAGCAGTTCTTC. It encodes CASSKMGGLAGGSYNEQFF. The whole variable domain, filled in from reference TRBV5-6 and TRBJ2-1, reads DAGVTQSPTHLIKTRGQQVTLRCSPKSGHDTVSWYQQALGQGPQFIFQYYEEEERQRGNFPDRFSGHQFPNYSSELNVNALLLGDSALYLCASSKMGGLAGGSYNEQFFGPGTRLTVL.

The genes are TRBV18 and TRBJ2-2, with TRBD2 as a possible D gene (5 bases). V lost 6 bases to trimming and J lost 3 bases, with 14 bases between them. The CDR3 length is 15 residues. Germline CDR1 KGHSH, CDR2 LQKENI. The CDR3 nucleotides read TGTGCCAGCTCCGAGGGTCTTGTATACACCGGGGAGCTGTTTTTT. It is translated as CASSEGLVYTGELFF.

The V gene is TRBV5-6, the J gene TRBJ2-7; D is perhaps TRBD1 (6 bases). This CDR3 has 14 amino acids. Germline V gene sequence: CDR1 SGHDT, CDR2 YYEEEE. V dropped 2 bases and J dropped 7 bases, with 16 bases sitting between them. The CDR3 spells CASSFRDTSGEQYF. The CDR3 DNA is TGTGCCAGCAGCTTCCGGGACACCTCGGGGGAGCAGTACTTC.

The rearrangement joins TRBV18 to TRBJ1-3, with no clear D. V lost 2 bases and J lost 3, with 11 bases in between. The CDR3 runs 15 residues. CDR1 is KGHSH and CDR2 is LQKENI in the germline V gene. CDR3 region: CASSPGESFGNTIYF. CDR3 DNA: TGTGCCAGCTCACCAGGGGAAAGTTTTGGAAACACCATATATTTT.

The rearrangement joins TRBV19 to TRBJ2-1; 9 bases align to TRBD2. Germline CDR1 and CDR2: LNHDA and SQIVND (reference sequence). The CDR3 consists of 15 residues. J gave up 7 bases and V 4 bases, and 8 bases lay outside the gene matches. Written as DNA, the CDR3 is TGTGCCAGTAGTAAGCCAGCGGGAGGAGTAAATGAGCAGTTCTTC. Translated, it gives CASSKPAGGVNEQFF. Combining the CDR3 with reference TRBV19 and TRBJ2-1 gives the whole variable domain DGGITQSPKYLFRKEGQNVTLSCEQNLNHDAMYWYRQDPGQGLRLIYYSQIVNDFQKGDIAEGYSVSREKKESFPLTVTSAQKNPTAFYLCASSKPAGGVNEQFFGPGTRLTVL.

The chain recombines TRBV5-1 with TRBJ1-1; TRBD1 aligns across 7 bases. Germline-derived CDR1 and CDR2 are SGHRS and YFSETQ. Trimming at V came to 4 bases and at J to 1 base, leaving 4 bases not matched to a gene. The CDR3 spans 14 residues. The CDR3 region is CASSGTGENTEAFF. CDR3 in DNA: TGCGCCAGCAGCGGAACAGGGGAGAACACTGAAGCTTTCTTT.

V gene TRBV14 combines with J gene TRBJ1-2; 8 bases are shared with TRBD1. V shed 1 base and J 7 bases; nucleotides not matched to a gene: 11. Germline V lookup: CDR1 SGHDN, CDR2 FVKESK. This CDR3 has 16 residues. The CDR3 spells CASSQVGAGGVGGYTF. The CDR3 DNA is TGTGCCAGCAGCCAAGTTGGTGCAGGGGGCGTCGGTGGCTACACCTTC.

The chain couples TRBV6-5 to TRBJ2-5; 7 nucleotides agree with TRBD1. The CDR3 has 13 amino acids. CDR1 is MNHEY and CDR2 is SVGAGI in the germline V gene. Trimming took 6 bases from V and 2 from J; bases not matched to a gene: 3. CDR3 coding DNA: TGTGCCAGCAGCCCGGGACAGCAAGAGACCCAGTACTTC. Translated, it gives CASSPGQQETQYF.